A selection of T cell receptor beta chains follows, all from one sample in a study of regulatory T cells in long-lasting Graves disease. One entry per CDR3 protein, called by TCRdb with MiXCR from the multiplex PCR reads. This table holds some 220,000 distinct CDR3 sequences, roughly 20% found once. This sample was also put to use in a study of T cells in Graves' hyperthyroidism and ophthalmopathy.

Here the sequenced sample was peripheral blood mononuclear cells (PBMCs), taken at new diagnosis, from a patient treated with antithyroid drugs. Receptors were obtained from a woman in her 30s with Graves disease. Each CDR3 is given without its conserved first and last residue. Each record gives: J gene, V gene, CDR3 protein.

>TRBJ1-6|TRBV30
AWRSQGTPLH
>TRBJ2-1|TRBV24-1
ATSRDRGHNEQF
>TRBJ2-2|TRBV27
ASSLWPGQGATGELF
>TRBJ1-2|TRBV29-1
SVWVSGRQSGYT
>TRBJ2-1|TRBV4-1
ASSQGTSGGAGEQF
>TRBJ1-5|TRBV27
ASRSARTGRNQPQH
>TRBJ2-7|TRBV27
ASSPQAIRGQYEQY
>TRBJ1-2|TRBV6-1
ASRSGGIGYT
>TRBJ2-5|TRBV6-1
ASSPEPAGLETQY
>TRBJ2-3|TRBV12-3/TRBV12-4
ASSFGAGHTDTQY
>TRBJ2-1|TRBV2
ATHGRDGGNEQF
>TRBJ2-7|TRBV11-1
ASSLGGDYYEQY
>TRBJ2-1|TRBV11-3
ASSLGRGRGDEQF
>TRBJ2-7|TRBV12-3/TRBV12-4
ASSSGQGLVEQY
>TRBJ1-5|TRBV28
ASIPRDTYSNQPQH
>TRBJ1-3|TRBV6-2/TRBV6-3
ASNPKQGYSGNTIY
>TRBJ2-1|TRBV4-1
ASSHDRAVYNEQF
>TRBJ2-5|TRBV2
ASSSRETQY
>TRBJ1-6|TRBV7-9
ASSARGLGNSPLH
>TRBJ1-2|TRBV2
ASFRSGQGAYGYT
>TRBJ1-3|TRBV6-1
ASSGDRGNTIY
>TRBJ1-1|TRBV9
ASSVGSDTEAF
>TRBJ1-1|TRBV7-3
ASSQGQAHTEAF
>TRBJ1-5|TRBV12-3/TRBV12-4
ASSPPGGRGTQPQH
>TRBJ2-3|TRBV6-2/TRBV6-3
ASSEAVAAGGTDTQY
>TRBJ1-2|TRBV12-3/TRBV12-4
ASSPSGQGYYGYT
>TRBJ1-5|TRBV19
ASSTLGQILNQPQH
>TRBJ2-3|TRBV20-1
SARGQGGSTDTQY
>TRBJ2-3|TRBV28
ASSFRTSGSRAY
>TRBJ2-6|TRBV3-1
ASSQRDRGAGANVLT
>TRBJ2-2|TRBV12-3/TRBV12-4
ASSSGDSGQGVVTGELF
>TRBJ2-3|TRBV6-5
ASSYRDPGLGGGTQY
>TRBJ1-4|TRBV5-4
ASSLAEQAVEKLF
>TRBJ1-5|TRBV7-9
ASSLAGGINQPQH
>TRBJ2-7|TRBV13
ASSDSGTGGWGEQY
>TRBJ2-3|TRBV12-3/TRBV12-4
ASRRVGSELTDTQY
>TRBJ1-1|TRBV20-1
SVDGDTEAF
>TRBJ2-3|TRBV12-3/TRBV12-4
ASREGDRNLDTQY
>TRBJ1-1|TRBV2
ASGTANTEAF
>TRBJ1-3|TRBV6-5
ASSYSERHTGLTRNTIY